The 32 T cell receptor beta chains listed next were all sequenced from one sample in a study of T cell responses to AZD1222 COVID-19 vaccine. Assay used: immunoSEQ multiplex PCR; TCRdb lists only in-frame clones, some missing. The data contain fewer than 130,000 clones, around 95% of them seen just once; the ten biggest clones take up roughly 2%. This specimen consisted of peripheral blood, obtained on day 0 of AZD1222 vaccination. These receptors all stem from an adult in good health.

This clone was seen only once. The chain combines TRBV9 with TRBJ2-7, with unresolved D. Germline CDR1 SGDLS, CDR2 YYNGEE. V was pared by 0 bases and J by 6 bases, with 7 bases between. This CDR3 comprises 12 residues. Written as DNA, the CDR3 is TGTGCCAGCAGCGTAGGGCTAAGCGAGCAGTACTTC. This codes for CASSVGLSEQYF.

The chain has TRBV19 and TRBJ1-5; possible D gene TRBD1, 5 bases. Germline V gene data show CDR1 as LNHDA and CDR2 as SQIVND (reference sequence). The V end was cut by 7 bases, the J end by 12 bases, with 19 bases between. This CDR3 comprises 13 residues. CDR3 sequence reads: CASTLTPAGLQHF. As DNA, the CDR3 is TGTGCCAGTACCCTAACTCCGGCGGGGCTCCAGCATTTT.

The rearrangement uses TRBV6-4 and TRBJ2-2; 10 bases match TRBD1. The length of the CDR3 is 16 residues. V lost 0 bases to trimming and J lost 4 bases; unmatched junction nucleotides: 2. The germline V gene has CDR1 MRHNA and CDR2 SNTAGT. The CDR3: CASSDSRDRGTGELFF. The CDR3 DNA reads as TGTGCCAGCAGTGACTCAAGGGACAGGGGCACCGGGGAGCTGTTTTTT.

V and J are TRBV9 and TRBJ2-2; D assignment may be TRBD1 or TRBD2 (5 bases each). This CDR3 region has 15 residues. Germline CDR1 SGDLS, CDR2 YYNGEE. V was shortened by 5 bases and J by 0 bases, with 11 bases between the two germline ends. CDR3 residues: CASRGTDPNTGELFF. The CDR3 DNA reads TGTGCCAGCAGGGGGACGGATCCGAACACCGGGGAGCTGTTTTTT.

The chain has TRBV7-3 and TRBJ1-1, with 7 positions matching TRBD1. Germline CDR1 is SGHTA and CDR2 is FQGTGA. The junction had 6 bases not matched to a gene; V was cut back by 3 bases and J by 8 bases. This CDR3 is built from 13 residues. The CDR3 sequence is CASSFYRGSEAFF. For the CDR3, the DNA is TGTGCCAGCAGCTTCTACAGGGGCTCAGAAGCTTTCTTT.

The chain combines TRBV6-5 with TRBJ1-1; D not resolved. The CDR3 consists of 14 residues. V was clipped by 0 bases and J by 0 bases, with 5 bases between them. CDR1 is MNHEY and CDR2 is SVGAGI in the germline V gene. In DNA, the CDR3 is TGTGCCAGCAGTTACTCGCTGGTGAACACTGAAGCTTTCTTT. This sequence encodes CASSYSLVNTEAFF.

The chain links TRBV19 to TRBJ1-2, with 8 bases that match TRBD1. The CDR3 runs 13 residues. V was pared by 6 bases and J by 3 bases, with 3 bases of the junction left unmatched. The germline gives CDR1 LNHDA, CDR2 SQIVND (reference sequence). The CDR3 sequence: CASRPTGDYGYTF. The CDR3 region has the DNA TGTGCCAGTAGACCGACAGGGGACTATGGCTACACCTTC. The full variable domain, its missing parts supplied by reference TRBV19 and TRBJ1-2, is DGGITQSPKYLFRKEGQNVTLSCEQNLNHDAMYWYRQDPGQGLRLIYYSQIVNDFQKGDIAEGYSVSREKKESFPLTVTSAQKNPTAFYLCASRPTGDYGYTFGSGTRLTVV.

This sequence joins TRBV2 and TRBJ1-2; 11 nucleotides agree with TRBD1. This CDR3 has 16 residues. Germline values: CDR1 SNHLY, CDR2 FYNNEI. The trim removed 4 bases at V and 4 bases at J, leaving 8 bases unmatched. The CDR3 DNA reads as TGTGCCAGCAGTGCCCTATTCGGGACAGGGGGCTATGGCTACACCTTC. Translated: CASSALFGTGGYGYTF.

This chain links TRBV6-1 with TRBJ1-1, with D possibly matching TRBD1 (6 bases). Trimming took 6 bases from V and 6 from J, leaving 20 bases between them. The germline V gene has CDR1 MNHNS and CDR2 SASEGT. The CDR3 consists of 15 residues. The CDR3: CASRGADLVRAEAFF. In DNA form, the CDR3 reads TGTGCCAGCAGGGGGGCCGATCTGGTCAGGGCTGAAGCTTTCTTT.

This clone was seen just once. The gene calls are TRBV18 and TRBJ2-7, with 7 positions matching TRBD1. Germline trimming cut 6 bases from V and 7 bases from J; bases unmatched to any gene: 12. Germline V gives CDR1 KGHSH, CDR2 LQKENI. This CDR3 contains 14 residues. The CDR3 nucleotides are TGTGCCAGCTCCCTGTGGGACAGTCAAGGGGAGCAGTACTTC. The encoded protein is CASSLWDSQGEQYF.

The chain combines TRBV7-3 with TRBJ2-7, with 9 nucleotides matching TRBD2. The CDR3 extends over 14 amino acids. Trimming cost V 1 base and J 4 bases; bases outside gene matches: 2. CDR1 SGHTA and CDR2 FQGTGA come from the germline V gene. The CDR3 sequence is CASSLIAGAYEQYF. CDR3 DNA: TGTGCCAGCAGCTTAATAGCGGGAGCATACGAGCAGTACTTC.

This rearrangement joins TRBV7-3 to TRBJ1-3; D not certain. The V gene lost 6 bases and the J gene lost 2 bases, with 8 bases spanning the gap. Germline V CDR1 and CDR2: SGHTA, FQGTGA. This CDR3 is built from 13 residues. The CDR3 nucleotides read TGTGCCAGCAGGAGGGCTCCTGGAAACACCATATATTTT. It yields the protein CASRRAPGNTIYF. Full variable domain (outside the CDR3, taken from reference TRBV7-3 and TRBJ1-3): GAGVSQTPSNKVTEKGKYVELRCDPISGHTALYWYRQSLGQGPEFLIYFQGTGAADDSGLPNDRFFAVRPEGSVSTLKIQRTERGDSAVYLCASRRAPGNTIYFGEGSWLTVV.

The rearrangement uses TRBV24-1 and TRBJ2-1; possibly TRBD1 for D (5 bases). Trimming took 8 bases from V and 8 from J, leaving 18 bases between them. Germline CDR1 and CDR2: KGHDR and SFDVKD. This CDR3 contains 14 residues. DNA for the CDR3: TGTGCCACCAAGGGTCGCTTCTTAGGGGATGAGCAGTTCTTC. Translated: CATKGRFLGDEQFF.

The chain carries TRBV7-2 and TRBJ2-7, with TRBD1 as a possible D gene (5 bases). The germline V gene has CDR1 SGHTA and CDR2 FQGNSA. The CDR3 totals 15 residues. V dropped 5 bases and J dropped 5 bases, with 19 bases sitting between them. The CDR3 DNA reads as TGTGCCAGCAGCCCCGCAGGGTACTCCCCTGACGAGCAGTACTTC. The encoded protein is CASSPAGYSPDEQYF.

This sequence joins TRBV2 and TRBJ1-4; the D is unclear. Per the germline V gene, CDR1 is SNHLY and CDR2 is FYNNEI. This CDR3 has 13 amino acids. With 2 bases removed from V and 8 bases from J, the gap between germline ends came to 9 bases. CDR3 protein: CASSERLGEKLFF. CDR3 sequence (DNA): TGTGCCAGCAGTGAAAGGTTGGGGGAAAAACTGTTTTTT.

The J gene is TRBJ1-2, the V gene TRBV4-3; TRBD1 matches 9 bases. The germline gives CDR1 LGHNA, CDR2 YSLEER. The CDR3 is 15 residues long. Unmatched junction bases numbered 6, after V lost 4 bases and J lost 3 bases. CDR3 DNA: TGCGCCAGCAGCCGGGAACAGGGGGCTCACTATGGCTACACCTTC. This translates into CASSREQGAHYGYTF.

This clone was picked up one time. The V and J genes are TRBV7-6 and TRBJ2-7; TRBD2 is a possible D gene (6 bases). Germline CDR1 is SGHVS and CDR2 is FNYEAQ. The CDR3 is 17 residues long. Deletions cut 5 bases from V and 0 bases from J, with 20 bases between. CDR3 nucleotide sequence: TGTGCCAGCAGCGACCAATACGCGGGACGGCACTCCTACGAGCAGTACTTC. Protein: CASSDQYAGRHSYEQYF.

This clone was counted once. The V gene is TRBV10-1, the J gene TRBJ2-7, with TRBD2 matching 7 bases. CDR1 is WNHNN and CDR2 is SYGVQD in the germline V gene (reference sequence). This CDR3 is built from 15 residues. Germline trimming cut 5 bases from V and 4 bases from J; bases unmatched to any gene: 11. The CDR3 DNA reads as TGCGCCAGCAGTCCAACCGCTAGCGGAGGTTACGAGCAGTACTTC. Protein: CASSPTASGGYEQYF.

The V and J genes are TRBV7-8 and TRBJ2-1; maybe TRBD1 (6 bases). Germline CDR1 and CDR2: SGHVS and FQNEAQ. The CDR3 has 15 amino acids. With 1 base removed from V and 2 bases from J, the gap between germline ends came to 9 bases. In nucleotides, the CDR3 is TGTGCCAGCAGCTTAGAAGGGACAACCTACAATGAGCAGTTCTTC. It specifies CASSLEGTTYNEQFF.

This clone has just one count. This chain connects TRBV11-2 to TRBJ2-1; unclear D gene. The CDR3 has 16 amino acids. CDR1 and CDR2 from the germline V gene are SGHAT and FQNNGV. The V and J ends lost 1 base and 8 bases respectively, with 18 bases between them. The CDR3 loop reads CASSLVGSHPLDEQFF. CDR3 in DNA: TGTGCCAGCAGCTTAGTGGGTTCACACCCTCTTGATGAGCAGTTCTTC.

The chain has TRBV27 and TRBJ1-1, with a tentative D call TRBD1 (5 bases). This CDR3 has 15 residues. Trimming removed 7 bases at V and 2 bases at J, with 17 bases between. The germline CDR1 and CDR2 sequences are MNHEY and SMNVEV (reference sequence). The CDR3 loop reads CASTTKEGPNTEAFF. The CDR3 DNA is TGTGCCAGCACTACCAAGGAGGGACCTAACACTGAAGCTTTCTTT.

This chain's CDR3 is CASSPTSDEQYF. The CDR3 DNA follows: TGTGCCAGCTCACCTACGTCCGACGAGCAGTACTTC. V usage is TRBV18 and J usage is TRBJ2-7; unclear D gene. Trimming removed 3 bases at V and 5 bases at J, with 8 bases between. The CDR3 covers 12 residues. In germline, CDR1 is KGHSH, CDR2 LQKENI. The complete variable domain, with remaining parts taken from reference TRBV18 and TRBJ2-7, reads NAGVMQNPRHLVRRRGQEARLRCSPMKGHSHVYWYRQLPEEGLKFMVYLQKENIIDESGMPKERFSAEFPKEGPSILRIQQVVRGDSAAYFCASSPTSDEQYFGPGTRLTVT.

CDR3 amino acids: CSAGDNEQFF. The CDR3 bases are TGCAGTGCCGGCGACAATGAGCAGTTCTTC. The chain recombines TRBV20-1 with TRBJ2-1; D unresolved. Germline loops: CDR1 DFQATT, CDR2 SNEGSKA (reference sequence). With 6 bases removed from V and 5 bases from J, the gap between germline ends came to 5 bases. The CDR3 extends over 10 amino acids.

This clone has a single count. CDR3 DNA: TGTGCCAGCAGCTACTCATCGACAGGGGGGTACGAGCAGTACTTC. Its protein is CASSYSSTGGYEQYF. The chain carries TRBV7-8 and TRBJ2-7; 9 positions agree with TRBD1. The CDR3 contains 15 residues. V lost 4 bases to trimming and J lost 4 bases; unmatched junction nucleotides: 8. Germline CDR1 and CDR2: SGHVS and FQNEAQ.

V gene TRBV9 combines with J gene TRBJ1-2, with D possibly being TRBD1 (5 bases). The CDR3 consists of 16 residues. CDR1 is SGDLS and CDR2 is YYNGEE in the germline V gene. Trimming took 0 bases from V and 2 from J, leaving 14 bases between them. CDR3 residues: CASSVEPTERNYGYTF. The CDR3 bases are TGTGCCAGCAGCGTAGAACCGACAGAACGCAACTATGGCTACACCTTC.

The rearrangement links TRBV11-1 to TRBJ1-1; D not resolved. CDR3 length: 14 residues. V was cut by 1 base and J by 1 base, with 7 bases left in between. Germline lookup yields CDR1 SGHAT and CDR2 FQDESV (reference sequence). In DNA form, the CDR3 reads TGTGCCAGCAGCTTAGTTGGCAGGAACACTGAAGCTTTCTTT. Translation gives CASSLVGRNTEAFF.

In DNA form, the CDR3 reads TGTGCCAGCACCCCGAGACAGGGGTCCTCCTACGAGCAGTACTTC. Translated, it gives CASTPRQGSSYEQYF. The J gene is TRBJ2-7, the V gene TRBV27; TRBD1 agrees at 8 bases. CDR1 and CDR2 (germline): MNHEY, SMNVEV (reference sequence). The CDR3 has 15 amino acids. V lost 7 bases and J lost 0; bases outside the gene matches: 8.

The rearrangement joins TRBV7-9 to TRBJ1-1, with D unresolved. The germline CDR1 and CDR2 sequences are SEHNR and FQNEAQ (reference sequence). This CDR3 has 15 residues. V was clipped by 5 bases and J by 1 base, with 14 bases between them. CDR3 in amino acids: CASSPFSEENTEAFF. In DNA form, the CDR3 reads TGTGCCAGCAGCCCGTTCTCCGAAGAGAACACTGAAGCTTTCTTT.

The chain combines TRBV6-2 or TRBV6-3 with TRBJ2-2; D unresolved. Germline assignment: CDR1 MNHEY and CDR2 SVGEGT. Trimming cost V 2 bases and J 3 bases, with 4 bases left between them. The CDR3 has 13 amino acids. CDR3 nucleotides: TGTGCCAGCAGTTACCTTTACACCGGGGAGCTGTTTTTT. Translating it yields CASSYLYTGELFF.

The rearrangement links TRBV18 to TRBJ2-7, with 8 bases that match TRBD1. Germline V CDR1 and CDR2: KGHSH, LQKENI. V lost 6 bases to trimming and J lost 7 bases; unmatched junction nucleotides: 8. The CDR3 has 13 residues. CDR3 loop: CASSIQGGEEQYF. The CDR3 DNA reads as TGTGCCAGCTCGATACAGGGGGGAGAAGAGCAGTACTTC.

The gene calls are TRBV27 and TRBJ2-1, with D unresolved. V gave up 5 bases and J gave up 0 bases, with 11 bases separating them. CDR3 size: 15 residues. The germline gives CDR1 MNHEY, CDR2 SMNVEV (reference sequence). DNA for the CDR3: TGTGCCAGCAGTCCTTTCTCGAGCTCCTACAATGAGCAGTTCTTC. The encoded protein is CASSPFSSSYNEQFF.

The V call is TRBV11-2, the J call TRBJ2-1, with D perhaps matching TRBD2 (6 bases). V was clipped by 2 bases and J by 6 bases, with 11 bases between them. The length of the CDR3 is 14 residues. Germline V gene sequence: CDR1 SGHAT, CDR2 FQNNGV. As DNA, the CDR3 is TGTGCCAGCAGCTTACCCGGGACTTTCAATGAGCAGTTCTTC. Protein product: CASSLPGTFNEQFF.